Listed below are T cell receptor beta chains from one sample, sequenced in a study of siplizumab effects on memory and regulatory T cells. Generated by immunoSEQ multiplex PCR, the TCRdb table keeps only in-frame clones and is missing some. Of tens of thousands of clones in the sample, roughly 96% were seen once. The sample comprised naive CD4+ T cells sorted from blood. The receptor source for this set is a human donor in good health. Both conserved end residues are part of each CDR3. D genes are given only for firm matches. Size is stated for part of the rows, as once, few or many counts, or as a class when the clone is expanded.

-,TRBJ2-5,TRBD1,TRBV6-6,TGTGCCAGCCTGATGAACAGGGGGCGCATGGAGACCCAGTACTTC,CASLMNRGRMETQYF
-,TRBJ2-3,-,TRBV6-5,TGTGCCAGCAGTTATAGGGGGCTAGCGTCAGATACGCAGTATTTT,CASSYRGLASDTQYF
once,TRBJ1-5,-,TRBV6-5,TGTGCCAGCAGCCGGCGGCTAAGCAATCAGCCCCAGCATTTT,CASSRRLSNQPQHF
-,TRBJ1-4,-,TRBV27,TGTGCCAGCAGTTTATCGCGCCAGCTCCATGAAAAACTGTTTTTT,CASSLSRQLHEKLFF
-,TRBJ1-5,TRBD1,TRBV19,TGTGCCAGTAGAACTCTGGGACAGGGATACAGCAATCAGCCCCAGCATTTT,CASRTLGQGYSNQPQHF
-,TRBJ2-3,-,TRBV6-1,TGTGCCAGCAGCCTTCAAACTACTAGCACAGATACGCAGTATTTT,CASSLQTTSTDTQYF
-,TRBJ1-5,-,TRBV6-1,TGTGCCAGCAGTCTGAGCTCCGCAGGAGGACCCCAGCATTTT,CASSLSSAGGPQHF
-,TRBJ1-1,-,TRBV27,TGTGCCAGCAGCGTGAGCGGGGGGGTGATGAACACTGAAGCTTTCTTT,CASSVSGGVMNTEAFF
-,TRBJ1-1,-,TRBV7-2,TGTGCCAGCAGCTTAGTCGGCGGGACATCGAACACTGAAGCTTTCTTT,CASSLVGGTSNTEAFF
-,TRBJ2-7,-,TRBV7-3,TGTGCCAGCAGCTTAACGGCGGGGAGCGAGCAGTACTTC,CASSLTAGSEQYF
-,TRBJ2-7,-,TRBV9,TGTGCCAGCAGCGTAGGTAGCAGTCACTCCTACGAGCAGTACTTC,CASSVGSSHSYEQYF
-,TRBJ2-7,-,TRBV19,TGTGCCAGCCGACCCCGGCAGGGATTCTACGAGCAGTACTTC,CASRPRQGFYEQYF
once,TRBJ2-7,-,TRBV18,TGTGCCAGCTCAGCCCGGGACCGCAGCTCCTACGAGCAGTACTTC,CASSARDRSSYEQYF
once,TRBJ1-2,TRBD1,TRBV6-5,TGTGCCAGCAGTTCTCGGGACAGAGCTAACTATGGCTACACCTTC,CASSSRDRANYGYTF
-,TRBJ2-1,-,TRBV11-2,TGTGCCAGCAGCTTTCACTTAGAGCAGTTCTTC,CASSFHLEQFF
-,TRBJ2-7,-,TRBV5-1,TGCGCCAGCAGCTTGGGTGGACTCTCATCCTACGAGCAGTACTTC,CASSLGGLSSYEQYF
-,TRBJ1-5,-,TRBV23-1,TGCGCCAGCAGTCAACCGGAAAGAACAGGGTGGGTTGTTCAGCCCCAGCATTTT,CASSQPERTGWVVQPQHF
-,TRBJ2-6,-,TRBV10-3,TGTGCCATCAGTGGGGCCAACGTCCTGACTTTC,CAISGANVLTF
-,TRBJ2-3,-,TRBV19,TGTGCCAGTAGTATAGGTGGCGGGGGCGGGGATACGCAGTATTTT,CASSIGGGGGDTQYF
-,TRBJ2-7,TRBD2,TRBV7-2,TGTGCCAGCAGCTTAGGACTAGCGGTCAATACCTACGAGCAGTACTTC,CASSLGLAVNTYEQYF
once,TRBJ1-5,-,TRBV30,TGTGCCTGGAGCCGGGGGGGAGGCAACAATCAGCCCCAGCATTTT,CAWSRGGGNNQPQHF
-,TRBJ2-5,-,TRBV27,TGTGCCAGCAGTTTTGGTGTGACCCAGTACTTC,CASSFGVTQYF
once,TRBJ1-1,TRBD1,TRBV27,TGTGCCAGCAGTCCGACAGGGGGCGTCAACACTGAAGCTTTCTTT,CASSPTGGVNTEAFF
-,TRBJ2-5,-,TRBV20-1,TGCAGTGCTTTTGAAGAGACCCAGTACTTC,CSAFEETQYF
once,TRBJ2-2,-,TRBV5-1,TGCGCCAGCAGTTCGGGGAACGGGGAGCTGTTTTTT,CASSSGNGELFF
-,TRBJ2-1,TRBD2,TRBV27,TGTGCCAGCAAACTTACGATTGGGCGGGGGGCCTACAATGAGCAGTTCTTC,CASKLTIGRGAYNEQFF
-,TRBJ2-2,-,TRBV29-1,TGCAGCGTTTCAGGGCAGGGGATTTCGGGGGAGCTGTTTTTT,CSVSGQGISGELFF
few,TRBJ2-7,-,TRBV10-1,TGCGCCAGGCGGGAAAGGTGGGATTACGAGCAGTACTTC,CARRERWDYEQYF
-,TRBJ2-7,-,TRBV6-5,TGTGCCAGCAGTTGGGTTGGTAGCTCCTACGAGCAGTACTTC,CASSWVGSSYEQYF
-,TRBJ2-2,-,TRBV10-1,TGCGCCAGCAGTGAGTCGGGAACCGGGGAGCTGTTTTTT,CASSESGTGELFF
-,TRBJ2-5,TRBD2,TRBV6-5,TGTGCCAGCAGTACCCGACTAGCGGGCGAAGAGACCCAGTACTTC,CASSTRLAGEETQYF
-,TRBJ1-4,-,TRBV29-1,TGCAGCGTTGAATTCCCCCGGGCGACTAATGAAAAACTGTTTTTT,CSVEFPRATNEKLFF
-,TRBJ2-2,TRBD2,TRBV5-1,TGCGCCAGCAGCTTGCCGACTAGCGGGGTTTCCGGGGAGCTGTTTTTT,CASSLPTSGVSGELFF
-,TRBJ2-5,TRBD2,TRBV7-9,TGTGCCAGCAGCCCGCCGGGACTAGCGGCCCAAGAGACCCAGTACTTC,CASSPPGLAAQETQYF
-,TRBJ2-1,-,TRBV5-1,TGCGCCAGCAGCTTGAACGGGGCCGTAACATACAATGAGCAGTTCTTC,CASSLNGAVTYNEQFF
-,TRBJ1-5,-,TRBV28,TGTGCCAGTCGAAGGGGGGACCAGCCCCAGCATTTT,CASRRGDQPQHF
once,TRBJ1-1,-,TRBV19,TGTGCCAGTAGTATAGGGGCAGGGATGAACACTGAAGCTTTCTTT,CASSIGAGMNTEAFF
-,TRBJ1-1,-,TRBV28,TGTGCCAGCAGTGCACCTGGGGACACTGAAGCTTTCTTT,CASSAPGDTEAFF
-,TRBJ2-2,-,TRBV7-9,TGTGCCAGCAGCCTAAACACCGGGGAGCTGTTTTTT,CASSLNTGELFF
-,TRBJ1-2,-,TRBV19,TGTGCCAGTAGTACATTATTCCGGGCCGCGAACTATGGCTACACCTTC,CASSTLFRAANYGYTF
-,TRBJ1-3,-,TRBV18,TGTGCCAGCTCACCACCAACAGCCTCTGGAAACACCATATATTTT,CASSPPTASGNTIYF
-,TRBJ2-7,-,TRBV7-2,TGTGCCAGCAGCGTCCTTTCCTACGAGCAGTACTTC,CASSVLSYEQYF
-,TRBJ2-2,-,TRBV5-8,TGTGCCAGCAGCTTGGTACGGGGGATGGGCACCGGGGAGCTGTTTTTT,CASSLVRGMGTGELFF
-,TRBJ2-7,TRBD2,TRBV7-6,TGTGCCAGCAGCTTAGGAGGGTCAGGACTAGCGATATACGAGCAGTACTTC,CASSLGGSGLAIYEQYF
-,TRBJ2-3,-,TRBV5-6,TGTGCCAGCAGCTTTCGGAGGGACACAGATACGCAGTATTTT,CASSFRRDTDTQYF
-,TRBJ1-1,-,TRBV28,TGTGCCAGCAGTTTGTTTAGTTTGATGGGTGAAGCTTTCTTT,CASSLFSLMGEAFF
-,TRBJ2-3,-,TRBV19,TGTGCCAGTACCACGTGGGGGCAACCTCTTGTTGATACGCAGTATTTT,CASTTWGQPLVDTQYF
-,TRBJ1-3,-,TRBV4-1,TGCGCCAGCAGCCAAGTCGGCAGGGGCTTACGAAACACCATATATTTT,CASSQVGRGLRNTIYF
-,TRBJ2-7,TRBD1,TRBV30,TGTGCCTGGAGTGCCGGACAGGTTCCCTTCTTC,CAWSAGQVPFF
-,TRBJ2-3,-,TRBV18,TGTGCCAGCTCACCCGGGTCGTTCACAGATACGCAGTATTTT,CASSPGSFTDTQYF
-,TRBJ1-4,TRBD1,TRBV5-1,TGCGCCAGCAGGTTGGGACAGGGCGCTGAAAAACTGTTTTTT,CASRLGQGAEKLFF
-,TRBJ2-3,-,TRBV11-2,TGTGCCAGCAGCTCCGGGGGAGATACGCAGTATTTT,CASSSGGDTQYF
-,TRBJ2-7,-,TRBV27,TGTGCCAGCAGTTTGTATGTAGGATATTCCTACGAGCAGTACTTC,CASSLYVGYSYEQYF
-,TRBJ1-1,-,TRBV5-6,TGTGCCAGCAGCCTAGTGGCCTGGTTGGGTACTGAAGCTTTCTTT,CASSLVAWLGTEAFF
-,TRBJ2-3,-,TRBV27,TGTGCCAGCAGTTTTAGGACGCCCACAGATACGCAGTATTTT,CASSFRTPTDTQYF
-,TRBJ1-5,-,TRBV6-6,TGTGCCAGCAGTTACTCTAGTCATGTGGGGCCCCAGCATTTT,CASSYSSHVGPQHF
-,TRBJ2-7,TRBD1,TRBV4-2,TGTGCCAGCAGCAAGGGACAGACCTACGAGCAGTACTTC,CASSKGQTYEQYF
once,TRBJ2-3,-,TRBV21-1,TGTGCCAGCAGCTCTCAGACGGTGAGTACGCAGTATTTT,CASSSQTVSTQYF
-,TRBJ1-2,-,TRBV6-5,TGTGCCAGCAGCCCCCAGGGCTTAGAGGGCTACACCTTC,CASSPQGLEGYTF